A single sample is the source of the 27 T cell receptor beta chains below, sequenced in a study of blood T cell repertoires in COVID-19 (dated by TCRdb to the early 2020s). Library prep was done by the immunoSEQ multiplex PCR assay. Drawn from immuneACCESS, this table holds only the in-frame rearrangements with V and J called that TCRdb kept. Clones are partly lost; checked studies trace under half to an unresolved V gene and leave the rest unexplained. The table for this sample lists roughly 87,000 clones; roughly 84% of them were counted only once. The ten largest clones add up to around 16% of the sample. The sequenced material came from peripheral blood. These receptors came from a woman aged 55 to 70 with acute or convalescent COVID-19.

V usage is TRBV19 and J usage is TRBJ2-1; D possibly corresponds to TRBD2 (5 bases). This CDR3 has 19 amino acids. Trimming cost V 4 bases and J 5 bases, with 27 bases left between them. Germline loops: CDR1 LNHDA, CDR2 SQIVND (reference sequence). The CDR3 reads CASSTTEGRTRTWNNEQFF. In DNA, the CDR3 is TGTGCCAGTAGTACCACAGAGGGTAGGACCCGTACTTGGAACAATGAGCAGTTCTTC.

This chain connects TRBV5-1 to TRBJ2-5, with D uncertain. Germline assignment: CDR1 SGHRS and CDR2 YFSETQ. The V end lost 4 bases, the J end lost 4 bases, and 11 bases lay between the germline ends. The CDR3 spans 13 residues. The CDR3 DNA reads as TGCGCCAGCAGCGGAAATAGAGGAGAGACCCAGTACTTC. Translated: CASSGNRGETQYF.

The J gene is TRBJ2-5, the V gene TRBV10-1; D remains unclear. Germline loops: CDR1 WNHNN, CDR2 SYGVQD (reference sequence). CDR3 size: 13 residues. Trimming removed 0 bases from V and 3 bases from J, with 5 bases in between. The CDR3 DNA reads as TGCGCCAGCAGTGAGTCCAGGAAAGAGACCCAGTACTTC. It yields the protein CASSESRKETQYF.

V is TRBV11-3 and J is TRBJ2-1, with 13 bases matching TRBD2. Trimming took 5 bases from V and 4 from J; bases not matched to a gene: 5. The CDR3 is 16 residues long. Germline V gene data show CDR1 as SGHNT and CDR2 as YENEEA. CDR3 loop: CASSTRLAGGYNEQFF. The CDR3 DNA sequence: TGTGCCAGCAGCACCCGACTAGCGGGGGGTTACAATGAGCAGTTCTTC.

The rearrangement links TRBV2 to TRBJ1-5; 7 bases align to TRBD1. The germline V gene has CDR1 SNHLY and CDR2 FYNNEI. The length of the CDR3 is 15 residues. The junction had 10 bases not matched to a gene; V was cut back by 4 bases and J by 7 bases. The CDR3 is CASSVARQGVQPQHF. The CDR3, as DNA: TGTGCCAGCAGTGTAGCGCGACAGGGAGTACAGCCCCAGCATTTT.

The chain is built from TRBV30 and TRBJ2-2; TRBD2 is a possible D gene (7 bases). Germline V lookup: CDR1 GTSNPN, CDR2 SVGIG (reference sequence). Between the trimmed V and J ends, which lost 5 bases and 3 bases, there was a span of 16 bases. This CDR3 contains 15 residues. The CDR3 region has the DNA TGTGCCTGGGGGGGGGCAGGGGCACACACCGGGGAGCTGTTTTTT. It translates to CAWGGAGAHTGELFF.

The rearrangement joins TRBV7-9 to TRBJ1-1; 8 nucleotides agree with TRBD1. The CDR3 length is 16 residues. The germline gives CDR1 SEHNR, CDR2 FQNEAQ (reference sequence). The trim removed 2 bases at V and 5 bases at J, leaving 10 bases unmatched. The CDR3 spells CASSLKGRGRETEAFF. The CDR3 nucleotides are TGTGCCAGCAGCTTAAAGGGCAGGGGGCGAGAGACTGAAGCTTTCTTT.

The V gene is TRBV5-5, the J gene TRBJ1-5, with 7 bases identical to TRBD1. Germline assignment: CDR1 SGHKS and CDR2 YYEKEE (reference sequence). The CDR3 length is 15 residues. Trimming at V came to 2 bases and at J to 4 bases, leaving 6 bases not matched to a gene. In DNA, the CDR3 is TGTGCCAGCAGCTTCCAGGGGGGACTTAATCAGCCCCAGCATTTT. This gives the protein CASSFQGGLNQPQHF.

The gene calls are TRBV7-2 and TRBJ2-7; tentatively, D is TRBD1 (6 bases). Germline assignment: CDR1 SGHTA and CDR2 FQGNSA. Trimming took 1 base from V and 3 from J, leaving 10 bases between them. The CDR3 sequence is 14 residues long. CDR3: CASSLDGGRYEQYF. DNA of the CDR3: TGTGCCAGCAGCTTAGATGGGGGCCGCTACGAGCAGTACTTC.

The J gene is TRBJ2-2, the V gene TRBV5-1; 8 positions agree with TRBD2. V gave up 1 base and J gave up 3 bases; unmatched junction bases: 2. Looked up from germline, CDR1 is SGHRS and CDR2 is YFSETQ. CDR3 length equals 15 residues. The CDR3 spells CASSLRGGDTGELFF. CDR3 nucleotides: TGCGCCAGCAGCTTGCGGGGGGGCGACACCGGGGAGCTGTTTTTT.

The V and J genes are TRBV19 and TRBJ1-1; TRBD1 matches at 9 bases. Germline V gene lookup returns CDR1 LNHDA and CDR2 SQIVND (reference sequence). Trimming took 7 bases from V and 4 from J; bases not matched to a gene: 7. The CDR3 has 14 residues. In nucleotides, the CDR3 is TGTGCCAGTACCCCAGACAGGGGGTTCACTGAAGCTTTCTTT. Encoded protein: CASTPDRGFTEAFF.

This clone has a single count. This chain connects TRBV12-3 or TRBV12-4 to TRBJ1-2; a possible D gene is TRBD1 (5 bases). With 3 bases removed from V and 7 bases from J, the gap between germline ends came to 9 bases. The CDR3 covers 12 residues. This CDR3 is CASSFQGFGYTF. CDR3 DNA sequence: TGTGCCAGCAGTTTCCAGGGCTTTGGCTACACCTTC.

The gene calls are TRBV6-2 or TRBV6-3 and TRBJ1-6; 10 bases are shared with TRBD1. Germline CDR1 and CDR2: MNHEY and SVGEGT. V lost 5 bases to trimming and J lost 7 bases; unmatched junction nucleotides: 5. The CDR3 covers 15 residues. The CDR3 reads CASSKRQGANSPLHF. CDR3 sequence (DNA): TGTGCCAGCAGTAAAAGACAGGGGGCGAATTCACCCCTCCACTTT.

The chain has TRBV5-8 and TRBJ2-5; 9 bases map to TRBD2. The CDR3 spans 17 residues. Germline CDR1 is SGHTS and CDR2 is YDEGEE. The V gene end was trimmed by 1 base and the J gene end by 8 bases; junction bases not matched to a gene: 15. The CDR3 DNA reads TGTGCCAGCAGCTTGAGGCTAGCGGGGAGAGACAAGAGAACCCAGTACTTC. This translates into CASSLRLAGRDKRTQYF.

The V and J genes are TRBV3-1 (or the pseudogene TRBV3-2) and TRBJ1-2, with D maybe TRBD1 (6 bases). Trimming stripped 6 bases from V and 2 bases from J, with 13 bases between. Germline CDR1 LGHDT, CDR2 YNNKEL (reference sequence). The CDR3 is 14 residues long. CDR3 nucleotides: TGTGCCAGCAGTCCAGGGGAAGGGAACTATGGCTACACCTTC. Translating it yields CASSPGEGNYGYTF.

This chain uses TRBV6-5 with TRBJ2-7; 8 bases line up with TRBD1. CDR3 length: 13 amino acids. The germline gives CDR1 MNHEY, CDR2 SVGAGI. After removal of 6 bases from V and 6 bases from J, the junction contained 7 bases not matched to a gene. Here the CDR3 reads CASRPGQAPEQYF. DNA of the CDR3: TGTGCCAGCAGACCGGGACAGGCCCCCGAGCAGTACTTC.

V is TRBV20-1 and J is TRBJ1-1; D might be TRBD1 (5 bases). The V gene's germline CDR1 is DFQATT and CDR2 SNEGSKA (reference sequence). The CDR3 is made up of 11 amino acids. The V gene lost 7 bases and the J gene lost 3 bases, with 9 bases spanning the gap. CDR3 region: CSGTGYTEAFF. Here the CDR3 DNA reads TGCAGTGGAACAGGCTACACTGAAGCTTTCTTT.

This clone was detected only a few times. V gene TRBV18 combines with J gene TRBJ1-2; TRBD1 aligns across 7 bases. V was pared by 1 base and J by 6 bases, with 5 bases of the junction left unmatched. Germline V gives CDR1 KGHSH, CDR2 LQKENI. The CDR3 runs to 14 residues. The CDR3 nucleotides are TGTGCCAGCTCACCACTAGGCACAGGGGATGGCTACACCTTC. Translating gives CASSPLGTGDGYTF. Together with reference TRBV18 and TRBJ1-2, the CDR3 gives the full variable domain: NAGVMQNPRHLVRRRGQEARLRCSPMKGHSHVYWYRQLPEEGLKFMVYLQKENIIDESGMPKERFSAEFPKEGPSILRIQQVVRGDSAAYFCASSPLGTGDGYTFGSGTRLTVV.

This clone was seen just once. The genes are TRBV4-2 and TRBJ2-5; TRBD2 matches 7 bases. This CDR3 is built from 17 residues. The germline V gene encodes CDR1 LGHNA and CDR2 YNFKEQ. With V trimmed by 1 base and J by 5 bases, 13 bases remained unmatched. This chain's CDR3 is CASSQANVVGGSETQYF. As DNA, the CDR3 is TGTGCCAGCAGCCAAGCCAACGTAGTGGGGGGGTCGGAGACCCAGTACTTC.

The gene calls are TRBV2 and TRBJ1-2, with D perhaps matching TRBD1 (5 bases). V was clipped by 8 bases and J by 7 bases, with 14 bases between them. Per the germline V gene, CDR1 is SNHLY and CDR2 is FYNNEI. This CDR3 contains 12 residues. The CDR3 spells CASGGRQFGYTF. The CDR3 region has the DNA TGTGCCAGCGGGGGGAGACAGTTTGGCTACACCTTC. Complete variable domain (other parts from reference TRBV2 and TRBJ1-2): EPEVTQTPSHQVTQMGQEVILRCVPISNHLYFYWYRQILGQKVEFLVSFYNNEISEKSEIFDDQFSVERPDGSNFTLKIRSTKLEDSAMYFCASGGRQFGYTFGSGTRLTVV.

The chain uses TRBV5-1 and TRBJ2-3; 7 bases line up with TRBD2. The germline V gene encodes CDR1 SGHRS and CDR2 YFSETQ. The CDR3 is 16 residues long. The V gene end was trimmed by 0 bases and the J gene end by 2 bases; junction bases not matched to a gene: 6. As DNA, the CDR3 is TGCGCCAGCAGCTTGGGAGCCAAGCGGGACACAGATACGCAGTATTTT. This encodes CASSLGAKRDTDTQYF. Variable domain in full (rest from reference TRBV5-1 and TRBJ2-3): KAGVTQTPRYLIKTRGQQVTLSCSPISGHRSVSWYQQTPGQGLQFLFEYFSETQRNKGNFPGRFSGRQFSNSRSEMNVSTLELGDSALYLCASSLGAKRDTDTQYFGPGTRLTVL.

The chain couples TRBV6-2 or TRBV6-3 to TRBJ2-5; TRBD2 might be the D (5 bases). Germline values: CDR1 MNHEY, CDR2 SVGEGT. This CDR3 spans 14 amino acids. V lost 2 bases to trimming and J lost 5 bases, with 12 bases between them. For the CDR3, the DNA is TGTGCCAGCAGTTACCTGGACTCACGGGAGACCCAGTACTTC. Translation gives CASSYLDSRETQYF.

J is TRBJ2-5 and V is TRBV7-6; 12 nucleotides line up with TRBD2. With 5 bases clipped from V and 2 bases from J, the junction kept 6 bases outside the gene matches. Germline V gene data show CDR1 as SGHVS and CDR2 as FNYEAQ. The CDR3 is 16 amino acids. The CDR3 here is CASSPQLAGGQETQYF. CDR3 bases: TGTGCCAGCAGCCCTCAACTAGCGGGGGGACAAGAGACCCAGTACTTC.

The V and J genes are TRBV2 and TRBJ1-6; D is undetermined. The CDR3 spans 14 residues. V lost 1 base and J lost 7, with 8 bases in between. Germline values: CDR1 SNHLY, CDR2 FYNNEI. CDR3: CASSEGRINSPLHF. The CDR3 DNA reads TGTGCCAGCAGTGAAGGGAGGATAAATTCACCCCTCCACTTT.

This chain links TRBV27 with TRBJ2-1; the D is unclear. The V gene's germline CDR1 is MNHEY and CDR2 SMNVEV (reference sequence). Trimming removed 11 bases from V and 0 bases from J, with 14 bases in between. The CDR3 length is 14 residues. As DNA, the CDR3 is TGTGCCTCTGGCCGGGTAAGCTCCTACAATGAGCAGTTCTTC. It is translated as CASGRVSSYNEQFF.

This clone was picked up a small number of times. This rearrangement joins TRBV7-2 to TRBJ2-4; D may be TRBD1 (7 bases). The V gene's germline CDR1 is SGHTA and CDR2 FQGNSA. The CDR3 consists of 17 residues. Trimming removed 4 bases from V and 1 base from J, with 17 bases in between. CDR3 bases: TGTGCCAGCAGCTCAGGGGGGCAGAATAGGGCCAAAAACATTCAGTACTTC. Its protein product is CASSSGGQNRAKNIQYF.

The chain uses TRBV5-1 and TRBJ1-1; maybe TRBD1 (6 bases). This CDR3 contains 13 residues. V was clipped by 4 bases and J by 6 bases, with 13 bases between them. From germline, CDR1 is SGHRS and CDR2 YFSETQ. CDR3 bases: TGCGCCAGCAGCCTAGACAGGCGGGCTGAAGCTTTCTTT. This translates into CASSLDRRAEAFF.